This passage covers 14 T cell receptor beta chains from one sample sequenced in a study of spatial heterogeneity in lung cancer. A single record per CDR3 protein comes from TCRdb applying MiXCR to the 5' RACE reads. In the table there are more than 25,000 distinct CDR3 sequences, more than 5.5% of which are singletons. These TCRs are of unknown antigen specificity. Notes on the study in general: In tumors, expanded intratumoral alpha and beta TCR counts tracked mutation counts.

Time point described: sample taken at primary tumor resection. The sample was lung tumor tissue, taken at surgery. Every receptor here comes from a male donor with early-stage non-small cell lung cancer.

There are many counts of this clonotype. The chain is built from TRBV15 and TRBJ1-4; unclear D gene. CDR1 is LNHNV, CDR2 YYDKDF, per germline (reference sequence). Trimming pared 0 bases from V and 8 bases from J, leaving 16 bases between. The CDR3 runs 16 residues. The chain's CDR3 is CATSREGTGLGEKLFF. As DNA, the CDR3 is TGTGCCACCAGCAGAGAAGGAACGGGGTTAGGGGAAAAACTGTTTTTT.

This clonotype is categorized as medium-sized. The chain uses TRBV2 and TRBJ2-1, with D unresolved. V was cut by 0 bases and J by 1 base, with 7 bases left in between. CDR3 size: 15 residues. Germline values: CDR1 SNHLY, CDR2 FYNNEI. CDR3 amino acids: CASSEAIGSYNEQFF. Written as DNA, the CDR3 is TGTGCCAGCAGTGAAGCGATAGGTTCCTACAATGAGCAGTTCTTC.

This clonotype was picked up a small number of times. The gene calls are TRBV6-5 and TRBJ2-1; D is undetermined. Germline CDR1 is MNHEY and CDR2 is SVGAGI. This CDR3 has 14 residues. With 4 bases removed from V and 8 bases from J, the gap between germline ends came to 15 bases. The CDR3 nucleotides are TGTGCCAGCAGTTTTTTGGGGATTTTCGATGAGCAGTTCTTC. This encodes CASSFLGIFDEQFF.

This clonotype was counted at least ten times. This chain joins TRBV20-1 and TRBJ2-1, with a tentative D call TRBD1 (7 bases). Germline CDR1 and CDR2: DFQATT and SNEGSKA (reference sequence). The length of the CDR3 is 14 residues. Trimming removed 6 bases at V and 4 bases at J, with 16 bases between. DNA for the CDR3: TGCAGTGCGGCCCGGACAGGAGGGTACAATGAGCAGTTCTTC. Encoded protein: CSAARTGGYNEQFF.

There are many counts of this clonotype. The V call is TRBV4-3, the J call TRBJ2-7; the D call may be TRBD1 or TRBD2 (5 bases each). The V end lost 1 base, the J end lost 1 base, and 20 bases lay between the germline ends. Germline V CDR1 and CDR2: LGHNA, YSLEER. CDR3 length: 18 amino acids. The CDR3 is CASSQVRAGTIYSYEQYF. The CDR3 nucleotides read TGCGCCAGCAGCCAAGTGCGTGCAGGGACGATTTATTCCTACGAGCAGTACTTC.

The chain carries TRBV15 and TRBJ1-1; D is unresolved. The CDR3 sequence is 15 residues long. V lost 0 bases, J lost 0 bases, and 8 bases lay in between. Germline V CDR1 and CDR2: LNHNV, YYDKDF (reference sequence). CDR3 sequence: CATSRDRGLNTEAFF. CDR3 DNA: TGTGCCACCAGCAGAGATAGAGGCCTGAACACTGAAGCTTTCTTT. The whole variable domain, filled in from reference TRBV15 and TRBJ1-1, reads DAMVIQNPRYQVTQFGKPVTLSCSQTLNHNVMYWYQQKSSQAPKLLFHYYDKDFNNEADTPDNFQSRRPNTSFCFLDIRSPGLGDTAMYLCATSRDRGLNTEAFFGQGTRLTVV.

In this sample, this clonotype turned up many times. The chain joins TRBV18 to TRBJ1-3; D possibly corresponds to TRBD1 (6 bases). The length of the CDR3 is 13 residues. Germline CDR1 and CDR2: KGHSH and LQKENI. V dropped 5 bases and J dropped 2 bases, with 7 bases sitting between them. CDR3 region: CASSEGAGNTIYF. The CDR3 DNA reads as TGTGCCAGCTCAGAGGGGGCTGGAAACACCATATATTTT.

V and J are TRBV6-1 and TRBJ2-7; perhaps TRBD2 as D (6 bases). Germline lookup yields CDR1 MNHNS and CDR2 SASEGT. Trimming removed 10 bases from V and 7 bases from J, with 17 bases in between. The CDR3 is made up of 12 amino acids. The chain's CDR3 is CATGLVSWEQYF. The DNA of the CDR3 is TGTGCCACGGGACTGGTTTCGTGGGAGCAGTACTTC.

This clonotype has a count of ten or more. The V gene is TRBV20-1, the J gene TRBJ1-2; 7 nucleotides match TRBD1. Looked up from germline, CDR1 is DFQATT and CDR2 is SNEGSKA (reference sequence). The J segment lost 2 bases and the V segment lost 3 bases, leaving 3 bases of the junction unmatched. The CDR3 is 13 amino acids. The CDR3 is CSARPGQNYGYTF. CDR3 nucleotide sequence: TGCAGTGCTAGGCCGGGACAGAACTATGGCTACACCTTC.

This clonotype has ten or more counts. V usage is TRBV27 and J usage is TRBJ2-7; 7 bases match TRBD1. This CDR3 has 15 residues. The germline V gene has CDR1 MNHEY and CDR2 SMNVEV (reference sequence). V shed 5 bases and J 3 bases; nucleotides not matched to a gene: 10. The CDR3 sequence: CASSLFGTDNYEQYF. DNA for the CDR3: TGTGCCAGCAGTCTCTTCGGGACAGACAACTACGAGCAGTACTTC.

This clonotype was detected only a few times. The chain carries TRBV7-2 and TRBJ1-1, with D maybe TRBD1 (6 bases). V lost 1 base and J lost 4, with 16 bases in between. CDR3 length: 16 amino acids. CDR1 is SGHTA, CDR2 FQGNSA, per germline. In nucleotides, the CDR3 is TGTGCCAGCAGCTTAGGGGCCAGGGGAGGAAGCACTGAAGCTTTCTTT. Amino acids: CASSLGARGGSTEAFF. The full variable domain, its missing parts supplied by reference TRBV7-2 and TRBJ1-1, is GAGVSQSPSNKVTEKGKDVELRCDPISGHTALYWYRQSLGQGLEFLIYFQGNSAPDKSGLPSDRFSAERTGGSVSTLTIQRTQQEDSAVYLCASSLGARGGSTEAFFGQGTRLTVV.

This clonotype showed up many times. V is TRBV28 and J is TRBJ1-2, with 8 bases matching TRBD1. Germline CDR1 is MDHEN and CDR2 is SYDVKM. The V and J ends lost 5 bases and 9 bases, in that order; junction bases with no gene match: 2. The CDR3 is 11 amino acids. Here the CDR3 reads CASSRTGRYTF. The CDR3 bases are TGTGCCAGCAGTCGGACAGGGCGCTACACCTTC.

This clonotype was found many times. J is TRBJ2-3 and V is TRBV5-1; D is tentatively TRBD1 or TRBD2 (5 bases each). The V gene lost 6 bases and the J gene lost 3 bases, with 11 bases spanning the gap. Germline V CDR1 and CDR2: SGHRS, YFSETQ. The CDR3 totals 13 residues. CDR3 nucleotide sequence: TGCGCCAGCACGGGGCAGAATACAGATACGCAGTATTTT. Translated: CASTGQNTDTQYF.

This clonotype was counted a few times. The V and J genes are TRBV20-1 and TRBJ1-1, with D unresolved. This CDR3 comprises 10 residues. The ends were cut back, 3 bases at V and 1 base at J, with 0 bases in the middle. CDR1 DFQATT and CDR2 SNEGSKA come from the germline V gene (reference sequence). The CDR3 DNA reads as TGCAGTGCTAGGAACACTGAAGCTTTCTTT. Amino acids: CSARNTEAFF.